This TCR beta chain was obtained from a study of T cells in Graves' hyperthyroidism and ophthalmopathy. Overall study: The authors collected peripheral blood at initial diagnosis, before any treatment. Study findings and constraints: From stable hyperthyroidism, ophthalmopathy was set apart by a 13 V-J model. Most thyroid clonotypes expanded above 0.001 appeared in blood too.

This clonotype was counted many times. Its antigen remains unidentified. RNA transcripts provided the source from which TCR beta CDR3 regions were amplified. Carried out on the TCR CDR3, a first-round RT-PCR used the HTBI primer set. TCRdb reprocessed the multiplex PCR reads with MiXCR, giving one entry per CDR3 protein. The table includes roughly 740,000 distinct CDR3 sequences, 15% to 20% detected once. Exclusions: uncontrolled infection, other autoimmune disease, pregnancy, lactation. Trimming shortened V by 1 base and J by 6 bases, and 10 bases separated the two germline ends. Germline values: CDR1 KGHSH, CDR2 LQKENI. The CDR3 runs 14 residues.

The chain joins TRBV18 to TRBJ1-5; D is uncertain. Sequenced: blood. This receptor was obtained from a man between 18 and 35 years old with Graves' hyperthyroidism. The CDR3 sequence is CASSPLVGAQPQHF. The CDR3 nucleotides read TGTGCCAGCTCACCACTCGTCGGTGCTCAGCCCCAGCATTTT.